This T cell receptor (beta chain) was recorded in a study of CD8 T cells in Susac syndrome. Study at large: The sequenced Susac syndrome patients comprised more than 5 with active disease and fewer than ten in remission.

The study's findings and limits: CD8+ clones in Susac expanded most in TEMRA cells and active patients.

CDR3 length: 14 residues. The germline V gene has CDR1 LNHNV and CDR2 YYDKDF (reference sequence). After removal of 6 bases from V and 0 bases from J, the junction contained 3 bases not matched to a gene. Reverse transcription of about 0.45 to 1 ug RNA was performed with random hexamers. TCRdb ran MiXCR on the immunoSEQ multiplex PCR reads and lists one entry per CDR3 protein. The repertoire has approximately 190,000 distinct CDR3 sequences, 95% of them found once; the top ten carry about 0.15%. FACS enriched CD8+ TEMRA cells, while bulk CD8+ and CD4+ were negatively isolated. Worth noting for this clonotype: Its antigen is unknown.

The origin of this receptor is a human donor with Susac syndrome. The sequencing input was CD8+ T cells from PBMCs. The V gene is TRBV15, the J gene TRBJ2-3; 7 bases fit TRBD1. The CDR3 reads CATRPTGSTDTQYF. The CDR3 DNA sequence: TGTGCCACCAGACCGACAGGGAGCACAGATACGCAGTATTTT.